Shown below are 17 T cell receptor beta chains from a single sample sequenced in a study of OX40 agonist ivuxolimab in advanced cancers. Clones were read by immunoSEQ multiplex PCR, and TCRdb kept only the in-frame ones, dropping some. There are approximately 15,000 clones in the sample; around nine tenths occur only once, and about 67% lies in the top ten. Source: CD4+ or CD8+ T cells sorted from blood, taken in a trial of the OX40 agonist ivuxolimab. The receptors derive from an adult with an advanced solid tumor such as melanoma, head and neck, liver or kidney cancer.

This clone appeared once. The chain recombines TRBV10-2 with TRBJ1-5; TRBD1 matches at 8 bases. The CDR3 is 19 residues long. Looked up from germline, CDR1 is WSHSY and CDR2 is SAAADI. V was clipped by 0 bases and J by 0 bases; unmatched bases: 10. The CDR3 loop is CASSESPLDRALSNQPQHF. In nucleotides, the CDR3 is TGCGCCAGCAGTGAGTCACCCCTGGACAGGGCCCTTAGCAATCAGCCCCAGCATTTT.

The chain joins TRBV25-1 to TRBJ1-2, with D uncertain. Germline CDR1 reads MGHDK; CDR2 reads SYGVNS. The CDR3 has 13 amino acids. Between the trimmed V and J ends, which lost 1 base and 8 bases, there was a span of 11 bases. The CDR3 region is CASSELESEGYTF. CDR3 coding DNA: TGTGCCAGCAGTGAATTGGAGTCTGAGGGCTACACCTTC.

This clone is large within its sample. The CDR3 bases are TGTGCCAGCAGCTTAATGGATGAGCAGTTCTTC. Amino acids: CASSLMDEQFF. This chain connects TRBV7-9 to TRBJ2-1; D is unclear. Germline CDR1 is SEHNR and CDR2 is FQNEAQ (reference sequence). This CDR3 region has 11 residues. Trimming left V 2 bases short and J 8 bases short, with 4 bases between.

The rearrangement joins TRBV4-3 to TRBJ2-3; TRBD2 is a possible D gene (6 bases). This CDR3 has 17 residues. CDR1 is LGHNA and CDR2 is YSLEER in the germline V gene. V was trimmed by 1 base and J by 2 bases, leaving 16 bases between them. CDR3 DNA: TGCGCCAGCAGCCAAGTGTTTTTAGCGGAATCCACAGATACGCAGTATTTT. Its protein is CASSQVFLAESTDTQYF.

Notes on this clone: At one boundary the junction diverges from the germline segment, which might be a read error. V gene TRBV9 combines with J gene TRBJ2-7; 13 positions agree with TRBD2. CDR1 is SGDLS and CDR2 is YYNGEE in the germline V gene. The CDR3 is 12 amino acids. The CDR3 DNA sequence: TGTGCCAGCAGCGGGACTAGCGGGGGCCCATCCTTC. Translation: CASSGTSGGPSF.

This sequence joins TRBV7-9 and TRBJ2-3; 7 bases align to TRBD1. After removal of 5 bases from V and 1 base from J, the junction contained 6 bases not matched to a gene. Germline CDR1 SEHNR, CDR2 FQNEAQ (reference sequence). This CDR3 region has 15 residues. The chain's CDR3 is CASSGTGTGTDTQYF. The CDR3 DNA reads TGTGCCAGCAGCGGAACCGGGACAGGCACAGATACGCAGTATTTT.

Here the CDR3 DNA reads TGTGCCTGGAGTGTGGGTTATAGGGGGCTCAATGAGCAGTTCTTC. This translates into CAWSVGYRGLNEQFF. V usage is TRBV30 and J usage is TRBJ2-1; 7 bases are a match to TRBD1. CDR1 is GTSNPN and CDR2 is SVGIG in the germline V gene (reference sequence). The CDR3 runs to 15 residues. The junction had 8 bases not matched to a gene; V was cut back by 0 bases and J by 6 bases.

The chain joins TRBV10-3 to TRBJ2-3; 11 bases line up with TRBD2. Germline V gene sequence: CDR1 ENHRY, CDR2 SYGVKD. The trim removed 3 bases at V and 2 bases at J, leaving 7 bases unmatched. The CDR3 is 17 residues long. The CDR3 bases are TGTGCCATCAGTGATTTGGGGACTAGCGGCCCCACAGATACGCAGTATTTT. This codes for CAISDLGTSGPTDTQYF.

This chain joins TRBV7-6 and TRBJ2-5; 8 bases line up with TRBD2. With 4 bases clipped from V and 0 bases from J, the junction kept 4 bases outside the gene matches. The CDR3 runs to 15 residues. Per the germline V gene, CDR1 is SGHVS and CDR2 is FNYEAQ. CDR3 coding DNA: TGTGCCAGCAGCTCGGGAGGGGTGGACCAAGAGACCCAGTACTTC. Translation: CASSSGGVDQETQYF.

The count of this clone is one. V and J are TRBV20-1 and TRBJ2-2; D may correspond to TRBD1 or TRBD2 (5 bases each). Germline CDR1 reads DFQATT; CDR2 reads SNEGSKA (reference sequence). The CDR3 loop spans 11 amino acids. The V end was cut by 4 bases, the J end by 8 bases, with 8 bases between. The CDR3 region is CSAIWGGELFF. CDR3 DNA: TGCAGTGCTATCTGGGGGGGGGAGCTGTTTTTT.

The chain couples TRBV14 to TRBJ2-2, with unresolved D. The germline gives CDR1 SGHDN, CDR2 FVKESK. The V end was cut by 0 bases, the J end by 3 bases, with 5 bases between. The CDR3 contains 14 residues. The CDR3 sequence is CASSQDTYTGELFF. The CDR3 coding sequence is TGTGCCAGCAGCCAAGATACTTACACCGGGGAGCTGTTTTTT. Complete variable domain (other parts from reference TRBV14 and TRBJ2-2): EAGVTQFPSHSVIEKGQTVTLRCDPISGHDNLYWYRRVMGKEIKFLLHFVKESKQDESGMPNNRFLAERTGGTYSTLKVQPAELEDSGVYFCASSQDTYTGELFFGEGSRLTVL.

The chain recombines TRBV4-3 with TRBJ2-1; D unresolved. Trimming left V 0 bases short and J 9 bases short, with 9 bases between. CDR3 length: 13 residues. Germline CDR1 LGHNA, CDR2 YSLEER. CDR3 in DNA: TGCGCCAGCAGCCAAGATTGGGGTAGTGAGCAGTTCTTC. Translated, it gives CASSQDWGSEQFF.

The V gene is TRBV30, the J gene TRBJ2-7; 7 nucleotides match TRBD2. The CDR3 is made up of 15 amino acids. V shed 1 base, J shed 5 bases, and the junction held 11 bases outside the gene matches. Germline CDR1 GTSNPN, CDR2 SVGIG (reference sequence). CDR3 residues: CAWSAPGRGRDEQYF. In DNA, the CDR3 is TGTGCCTGGAGTGCCCCGGGACGGGGGAGGGACGAGCAGTACTTC.

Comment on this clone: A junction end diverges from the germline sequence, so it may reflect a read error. For the CDR3, the DNA is TGTGCCGGCAGTCCCCGGCCGCTGGGGGAGCAGTACTTC. Amino acid sequence: CAGSPRPLGEQYF. The chain couples TRBV2 to TRBJ2-7; D not certain. Per the germline V gene, CDR1 is SNHLY and CDR2 is FYNNEI. The CDR3 loop spans 13 amino acids.

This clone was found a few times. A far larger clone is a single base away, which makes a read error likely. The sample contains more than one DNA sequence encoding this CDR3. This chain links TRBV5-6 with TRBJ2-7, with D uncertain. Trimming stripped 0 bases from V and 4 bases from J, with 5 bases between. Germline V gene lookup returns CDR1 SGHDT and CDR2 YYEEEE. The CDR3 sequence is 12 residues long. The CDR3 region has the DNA TGTGCCAGCAGCTTGGCCACGTACGAGCAGTACTTC. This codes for CASSLATYEQYF.

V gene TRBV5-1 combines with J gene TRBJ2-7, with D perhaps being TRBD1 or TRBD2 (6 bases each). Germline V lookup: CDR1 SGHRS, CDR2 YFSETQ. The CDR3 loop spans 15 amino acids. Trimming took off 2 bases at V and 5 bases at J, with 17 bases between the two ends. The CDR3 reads CASSFSGGRPDEQYF. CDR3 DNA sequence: TGCGCCAGCAGCTTCTCCGGGGGCCGCCCTGACGAGCAGTACTTC.

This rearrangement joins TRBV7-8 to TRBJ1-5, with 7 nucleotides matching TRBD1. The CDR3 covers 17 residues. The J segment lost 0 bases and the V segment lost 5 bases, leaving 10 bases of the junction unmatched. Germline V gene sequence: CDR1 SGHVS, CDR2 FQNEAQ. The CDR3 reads CASSASTGTYSNQPQHF. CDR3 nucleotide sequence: TGTGCCAGCAGCGCCTCGACAGGGACTTATAGCAATCAGCCCCAGCATTTT.